The rows below give T cell receptor beta chains drawn from one sample of a study of T cells in Graves' hyperthyroidism and ophthalmopathy. TCRdb reprocessed the multiplex PCR reads with MiXCR, giving one entry per CDR3 protein. The sample holds hundreds of thousands of distinct CDR3 sequences, approximately 14% seen once. Sequencing was done on a sample of blood. Receptors were obtained from a woman between 18 and 29 years old with Graves' hyperthyroidism. Each CDR3 is given with its conserved first and last residue. A D gene is named only where the DNA matches it firmly. Only some rows state a clone size, as once, few, many or a class for expanded clones.

v_call: TRBV3-1
cdr3_length: 16
d_call: -
j_call: TRBJ2-1
clone_size: few
cdr3_aa: CASSQGGIPTLMVQFF
cdr3_nt: TGTGCCAGCAGCCAAGGGGGGATCCCCACGCTAATGGTGCAGTTCTTC

v_call: TRBV19
cdr3_length: 15
d_call: -
j_call: TRBJ2-7
clone_size: -
cdr3_aa: CASSTPGRNSYEQYF
cdr3_nt: TGTGCCAGTAGTACACCGGGACGCAACTCCTACGAGCAGTACTTC

v_call: TRBV11-3
cdr3_length: 15
d_call: -
j_call: TRBJ2-1
clone_size: many
cdr3_aa: CASSRQASSYNEQFF
cdr3_nt: TGTGCCAGCAGCAGACAGGCGAGCTCCTACAATGAGCAGTTCTTC

v_call: TRBV6-1
cdr3_length: 13
d_call: -
j_call: TRBJ1-1
clone_size: few
cdr3_aa: CASSLGGAAEAFF
cdr3_nt: TGTGCCAGCAGTCTAGGGGGGGCGGCTGAAGCTTTCTTT

v_call: TRBV28
cdr3_length: 12
d_call: -
j_call: TRBJ2-7
clone_size: few
cdr3_aa: CASSSAPKEQYF
cdr3_nt: TGTGCCAGCAGTTCGGCCCCCAAAGAGCAGTACTTC

v_call: TRBV4-1
cdr3_length: 19
d_call: TRBD2
j_call: TRBJ2-2
clone_size: -
cdr3_aa: CASSPARGGGRVPTGELFF
cdr3_nt: TGCGCCAGCAGCCCCGCCCGAGGCGGCGGGAGGGTTCCCACCGGGGAGCTGTTTTTT

v_call: TRBV5-1
cdr3_length: 13
d_call: -
j_call: TRBJ2-5
clone_size: many
cdr3_aa: CASSSSGGETQYF
cdr3_nt: TGCGCCAGCAGCTCGTCCGGTGGAGAGACCCAGTACTTC

v_call: TRBV7-8
cdr3_length: 16
d_call: -
j_call: TRBJ2-5
clone_size: many
cdr3_aa: CASSLAPGNLQETQYF
cdr3_nt: TGTGCCAGCAGCTTAGCTCCAGGAAATCTACAAGAGACCCAGTACTTC

v_call: TRBV7-3
cdr3_length: 13
d_call: -
j_call: TRBJ1-5
clone_size: many
cdr3_aa: CASSRDIDQPQHF
cdr3_nt: TGTGCCAGCAGCCGGGACATTGATCAGCCCCAGCATTTT

v_call: TRBV29-1
cdr3_length: 13
d_call: -
j_call: TRBJ1-2
clone_size: many
cdr3_aa: CSAESHLSYGYTF
cdr3_nt: TGCAGCGCTGAATCTCATCTCTCATATGGCTACACCTTC

v_call: TRBV3-1
cdr3_length: 15
d_call: -
j_call: TRBJ1-2
clone_size: -
cdr3_aa: CASSQVGYLGTGYTF
cdr3_nt: TGTGCCAGCAGCCAAGTAGGATATTTGGGAACTGGCTACACCTTC

v_call: TRBV5-6
cdr3_length: 15
d_call: TRBD1
j_call: TRBJ1-5
clone_size: -
cdr3_aa: CASSLGTGVYQPQHF
cdr3_nt: TGTGCCAGCAGCTTAGGGACAGGGGTTTATCAGCCCCAGCATTTT

v_call: TRBV20-1
cdr3_length: 14
d_call: -
j_call: TRBJ2-5
clone_size: many
cdr3_aa: CSARPWATQETQYF
cdr3_nt: TGCAGTGCTAGGCCTTGGGCGACCCAAGAGACCCAGTACTTC

v_call: TRBV4-1
cdr3_length: 15
d_call: TRBD1
j_call: TRBJ2-7
clone_size: -
cdr3_aa: CASSQKTGRGYEQYF
cdr3_nt: TGCGCCAGCAGCCAAAAGACAGGGAGAGGTTACGAGCAGTACTTC

v_call: TRBV28
cdr3_length: 14
d_call: -
j_call: TRBJ1-5
clone_size: few
cdr3_aa: CASMRQAVYQPQHF
cdr3_nt: TGTGCCAGCATGAGACAGGCGGTTTATCAGCCCCAGCATTTT

v_call: TRBV30
cdr3_length: 14
d_call: -
j_call: TRBJ1-1
clone_size: many
cdr3_aa: CAWMTRVLVSEAFF
cdr3_nt: TGTGCCTGGATGACCAGGGTCTTAGTGTCTGAAGCTTTCTTT

v_call: TRBV7-3
cdr3_length: 18
d_call: -
j_call: TRBJ2-6
clone_size: few
cdr3_aa: CASSPQGRLVAGANVLTF
cdr3_nt: TGTGCCAGCAGCCCTCAGGGGAGGTTAGTGGCTGGGGCCAACGTCCTGACTTTC

v_call: TRBV30
cdr3_length: 13
d_call: -
j_call: TRBJ2-7
clone_size: many
cdr3_aa: CAWRWGSAAEQYF
cdr3_nt: TGTGCCTGGAGGTGGGGTTCAGCGGCCGAGCAGTACTTC

v_call: TRBV28
cdr3_length: 22
d_call: TRBD2
j_call: TRBJ2-2
clone_size: few
cdr3_aa: CASSFAALRWLSGRSYQGELFF
cdr3_nt: TGTGCCAGCAGTTTCGCCGCCCTTCGATGGCTTAGCGGGAGGTCGTATCAAGGGGAGCTGTTTTTT

v_call: TRBV11-2
cdr3_length: 16
d_call: TRBD2
j_call: TRBJ2-7
clone_size: few
cdr3_aa: CASSRGGPRGSYEQYF
cdr3_nt: TGTGCCAGCAGCCGGGGGGGCCCTAGGGGCTCCTACGAGCAGTACTTC

v_call: TRBV6-2/TRBV6-3
cdr3_length: 17
d_call: TRBD1
j_call: TRBJ2-1
clone_size: many
cdr3_aa: CASSFRSTGGENNEQFF
cdr3_nt: TGTGCCAGCAGTTTTCGATCGACAGGGGGCGAAAACAATGAGCAGTTCTTC

v_call: TRBV28
cdr3_length: 11
d_call: -
j_call: TRBJ1-6
clone_size: many
cdr3_aa: CASRGDSPLHF
cdr3_nt: TGTGCCAGCAGGGGGGATTCACCCCTCCACTTT

v_call: TRBV5-6
cdr3_length: 16
d_call: -
j_call: TRBJ2-2
clone_size: few
cdr3_aa: CASGSDGLWNTGELFF
cdr3_nt: TGTGCCAGCGGCTCCGACGGGCTTTGGAACACCGGGGAGCTGTTTTTT

v_call: TRBV28
cdr3_length: 12
d_call: -
j_call: TRBJ2-1
clone_size: -
cdr3_aa: CASSLRQGEQFF
cdr3_nt: TGTGCCAGCAGTTTGAGACAAGGCGAGCAGTTCTTC

v_call: TRBV7-2
cdr3_length: 18
d_call: TRBD2
j_call: TRBJ2-7
clone_size: -
cdr3_aa: CASSLALTSGRGYHEQYF
cdr3_nt: TGTGCCAGCAGCTTAGCGCTGACTAGCGGGAGGGGCTACCACGAGCAGTACTTC

v_call: TRBV6-1
cdr3_length: 14
d_call: -
j_call: TRBJ1-1
clone_size: many
cdr3_aa: CASSLVRMNTEAFF
cdr3_nt: TGTGCCAGCAGTTTGGTCCGGATGAACACTGAAGCTTTCTTT

v_call: TRBV9
cdr3_length: 14
d_call: -
j_call: TRBJ2-3
clone_size: few
cdr3_aa: CASSPSDLGDTQYF
cdr3_nt: TGTGCCAGCAGCCCGTCGGACCTAGGGGATACGCAGTATTTT

v_call: TRBV7-9
cdr3_length: 16
d_call: -
j_call: TRBJ2-7
clone_size: few
cdr3_aa: CASSPWTPGSSYEQYF
cdr3_nt: TGTGCCAGCAGTCCATGGACCCCCGGGAGCTCCTACGAGCAGTACTTC

v_call: TRBV18
cdr3_length: 17
d_call: -
j_call: TRBJ2-3
clone_size: -
cdr3_aa: CASSSRAGPGTSDTQYF
cdr3_nt: TGTGCCAGCTCATCAAGAGCGGGCCCGGGAACCTCAGATACGCAGTATTTT

v_call: TRBV7-9
cdr3_length: 14
d_call: -
j_call: TRBJ1-2
clone_size: -
cdr3_aa: CASRPSGRVGGYTF
cdr3_nt: TGTGCCAGCAGGCCTTCCGGGCGGGTCGGCGGCTACACCTTC

v_call: TRBV3-1
cdr3_length: 17
d_call: -
j_call: TRBJ1-6
clone_size: many
cdr3_aa: CASSQGGSYSYNSPLHF
cdr3_nt: TGTGCCAGCAGCCAAGGGGGTTCCTACTCCTATAATTCACCCCTCCACTTT

v_call: TRBV20-1
cdr3_length: 13
d_call: -
j_call: TRBJ2-7
clone_size: few
cdr3_aa: CSAPLGTHYEQYF
cdr3_nt: TGCAGTGCCCCCCTGGGGACCCACTACGAGCAGTACTTC

v_call: TRBV12-3/TRBV12-4
cdr3_length: 15
d_call: -
j_call: TRBJ2-1
clone_size: many
cdr3_aa: CASSFQDPEYNEQFF
cdr3_nt: TGTGCCAGCAGTTTCCAGGATCCGGAGTACAATGAGCAGTTCTTC

v_call: TRBV7-3
cdr3_length: 14
d_call: TRBD1
j_call: TRBJ2-7
clone_size: many
cdr3_aa: CASSPGQGQNEQYF
cdr3_nt: TGTGCCAGCAGCCCCGGACAGGGACAGAACGAGCAGTACTTC

v_call: TRBV7-9
cdr3_length: 16
d_call: -
j_call: TRBJ2-7
clone_size: many
cdr3_aa: CASSSPTSGGPYEQYF
cdr3_nt: TGTGCCAGCAGCTCTCCGACTAGTGGCGGACCCTACGAGCAGTACTTC

v_call: TRBV6-5
cdr3_length: 14
d_call: -
j_call: TRBJ2-5
clone_size: many
cdr3_aa: CASSYSILQETQYF
cdr3_nt: TGTGCCAGCAGTTACTCGATCCTACAAGAGACCCAGTACTTC

v_call: TRBV19
cdr3_length: 13
d_call: TRBD1
j_call: TRBJ1-1
clone_size: -
cdr3_aa: CASRGTGDTEAFF
cdr3_nt: TGTGCCAGTAGAGGGACAGGGGACACTGAAGCTTTCTTT

v_call: TRBV7-8
cdr3_length: 16
d_call: TRBD2
j_call: TRBJ2-1
clone_size: many
cdr3_aa: CASSLGRLADYNEQFF
cdr3_nt: TGTGCCAGCAGCTTAGGACGACTAGCGGATTACAATGAGCAGTTCTTC

v_call: TRBV19
cdr3_length: 16
d_call: TRBD1
j_call: TRBJ1-4
clone_size: -
cdr3_aa: CASSNLPGQGGEKLFF
cdr3_nt: TGTGCCAGTAGTAACCTGCCGGGACAGGGCGGGGAAAAACTGTTTTTT

v_call: TRBV10-3
cdr3_length: 16
d_call: TRBD2
j_call: TRBJ2-1
clone_size: many
cdr3_aa: CAIRGGAGLPYNEQFF
cdr3_nt: TGTGCCATCAGGGGAGGAGCGGGACTTCCCTACAATGAGCAGTTCTTC

v_call: TRBV27
cdr3_length: 16
d_call: TRBD2
j_call: TRBJ2-7
clone_size: -
cdr3_aa: CASSPDGTSGAYEQYF
cdr3_nt: TGTGCCAGCAGCCCTGACGGGACTAGCGGGGCCTACGAGCAGTACTTC

v_call: TRBV5-6
cdr3_length: 15
d_call: -
j_call: TRBJ1-2
clone_size: few
cdr3_aa: CASSYGTSRGHGYTF
cdr3_nt: TGTGCCAGCAGCTACGGGACGTCTCGGGGCCATGGCTACACCTTC

v_call: TRBV20-1
cdr3_length: 16
d_call: TRBD1
j_call: TRBJ1-1
clone_size: -
cdr3_aa: CSAISGQGAVNTEAFF
cdr3_nt: TGCAGTGCTATTTCGGGACAGGGGGCGGTAAACACTGAAGCTTTCTTT

v_call: TRBV11-2
cdr3_length: 17
d_call: TRBD2
j_call: TRBJ2-5
clone_size: many
cdr3_aa: CASSLGTLAGLQETQYF
cdr3_nt: TGTGCCAGCAGCTTAGGGACCCTAGCGGGATTGCAAGAGACCCAGTACTTC

v_call: TRBV10-3
cdr3_length: 14
d_call: TRBD1
j_call: TRBJ1-1
clone_size: few
cdr3_aa: CAIRTGVDQTEAFF
cdr3_nt: TGTGCCATCAGGACAGGGGTCGACCAAACTGAAGCTTTCTTT

v_call: TRBV5-5
cdr3_length: 16
d_call: -
j_call: TRBJ2-3
clone_size: few
cdr3_aa: CASSLRSGGGTDTQYF
cdr3_nt: TGTGCCAGCAGCTTGCGAAGCGGAGGGGGCACGGATACGCAGTATTTT

v_call: TRBV6-1
cdr3_length: 15
d_call: -
j_call: TRBJ1-5
clone_size: -
cdr3_aa: CASSEVLASNQPQHF
cdr3_nt: TGTGCCAGCAGTGAAGTTTTAGCTAGCAATCAGCCCCAGCATTTT

v_call: TRBV28
cdr3_length: 15
d_call: TRBD1
j_call: TRBJ2-7
clone_size: many
cdr3_aa: CASSLPWDRAYEQYF
cdr3_nt: TGTGCCAGCAGTTTACCTTGGGACAGAGCCTACGAGCAGTACTTC

v_call: TRBV18
cdr3_length: 15
d_call: -
j_call: TRBJ2-1
clone_size: many
cdr3_aa: CASSPAFGTKNEQFF
cdr3_nt: TGTGCCAGCTCACCAGCTTTCGGGACAAAGAATGAGCAGTTCTTC

v_call: TRBV6-5
cdr3_length: 12
d_call: -
j_call: TRBJ1-5
clone_size: -
cdr3_aa: CASSYPTGPQHF
cdr3_nt: TGTGCCAGCAGTTACCCGACAGGACCCCAGCATTTT

v_call: TRBV20-1
cdr3_length: 17
d_call: TRBD2
j_call: TRBJ2-7
clone_size: many
cdr3_aa: CSATPPRGGSGRYEQYF
cdr3_nt: TGCAGTGCTACACCCCCCCGGGGAGGGAGCGGGAGATACGAGCAGTACTTC

v_call: TRBV3-1
cdr3_length: 16
d_call: -
j_call: TRBJ1-1
clone_size: -
cdr3_aa: CASRPVRGPGNTEAFF
cdr3_nt: TGTGCCAGCAGGCCCGTCAGGGGACCGGGGAACACTGAAGCTTTCTTT

v_call: TRBV12-3/TRBV12-4
cdr3_length: 14
d_call: -
j_call: TRBJ1-5
clone_size: many
cdr3_aa: CASSPSGQDQPQHF
cdr3_nt: TGTGCCAGCAGTCCAAGCGGGCAGGATCAGCCCCAGCATTTT